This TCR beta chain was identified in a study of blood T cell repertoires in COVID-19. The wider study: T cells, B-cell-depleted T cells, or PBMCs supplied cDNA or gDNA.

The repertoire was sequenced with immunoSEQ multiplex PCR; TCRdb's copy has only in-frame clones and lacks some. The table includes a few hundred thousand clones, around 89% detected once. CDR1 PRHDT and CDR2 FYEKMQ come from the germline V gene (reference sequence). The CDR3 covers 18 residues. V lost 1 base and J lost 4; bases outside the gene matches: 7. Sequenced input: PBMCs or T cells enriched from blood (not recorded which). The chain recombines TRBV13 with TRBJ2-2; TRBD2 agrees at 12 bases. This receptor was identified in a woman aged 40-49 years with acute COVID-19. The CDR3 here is CASSLAASGRAFTGELFF. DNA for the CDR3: TGTGCCAGCAGCTTAGCGGCTAGCGGGAGGGCCTTCACCGGGGAGCTGTTTTTT.